These T cell receptor beta chains were read from a single sample in a study of post-analysis software for immune sequencing data. A single record per CDR3 protein comes from TCRdb applying MiXCR to the PCR reads. Among approximately 570,000 distinct CDR3 sequences, around 44% were seen once, and the ten largest hold around 1.7%. Sequencing was done on a sample of blood. The receptors were sampled from a girl under 18 with multiple sclerosis. The CDR3 runs from the conserved cysteine through the conserved F or W. Each record gives: D gene, clone size, J gene, V gene, CDR3 protein, CDR3 DNA. The D gene is left open where the match is weak. Size values are once, few and many counts, or a class for expanded clones, and some rows have none.

TRBD2,few,TRBJ2-1,TRBV7-2,CATSGLAGHNEQFF,TGTGCCACCTCTGGACTAGCGGGCCACAATGAGCAGTTCTTC
NA,few,TRBJ1-4,TRBV7-2,CASSFRQATNEKLFF,TGTGCCAGCAGCTTCCGACAGGCAACTAATGAAAAACTGTTTTTT
NA,NA,TRBJ2-7,TRBV7-9,CASSPAGLQDEQYF,TGTGCCAGCAGCCCCGCGGGGCTACAGGACGAGCAGTACTTC
NA,NA,TRBJ2-3,TRBV10-3,CASAEAASTDTQYF,TGTGCCAGCGCGGAGGCTGCCAGCACAGATACGCAGTATTTT
NA,NA,TRBJ2-3,TRBV7-7,CASSYFNTDTQYF,TGTGCCAGCAGCTACTTTAACACAGATACGCAGTATTTT
TRBD2,NA,TRBJ2-7,TRBV7-6,CASSQAGGEGYEQYF,TGTGCCAGCAGTCAGGCGGGGGGAGAGGGCTACGAGCAGTACTTC
NA,few,TRBJ1-1,TRBV29-1,CSVADGNTEAFF,TGCAGCGTTGCCGACGGGAACACTGAAGCTTTCTTT
NA,NA,TRBJ2-7,TRBV3-1,CASSPSPPSYEQYF,TGTGCCAGCAGCCCCTCCCCCCCTTCCTACGAGCAGTACTTC
NA,NA,TRBJ1-4,TRBV4-1,CASSDTPGTNEKLFF,TGCGCCAGCAGCGATACTCCGGGAACTAATGAAAAACTGTTTTTT
TRBD2,NA,TRBJ2-1,TRBV6-6,CASSPLAGANNEQFF,TGTGCCAGCAGTCCTCTAGCGGGGGCTAACAATGAGCAGTTCTTC
NA,NA,TRBJ2-2,TRBV5-5,CASSLGQGFGELFF,TGTGCCAGCAGCTTGGGGCAGGGCTTCGGGGAGCTGTTTTTT
NA,NA,TRBJ2-5,TRBV5-1,CASSLVGALALLGETQYF,TGCGCCAGCAGCTTGGTAGGGGCCCTAGCTCTATTGGGAGAGACCCAGTACTTC
NA,NA,TRBJ2-7,TRBV5-1,CASSQDGYNEQYF,TGCGCCAGCAGCCAGGACGGGTACAATGAGCAGTACTTC
NA,NA,TRBJ2-3,TRBV12-3/TRBV12-4,CASSPGLLGGDTQYF,TGTGCCAGCAGTCCAGGACTATTAGGGGGGGATACGCAGTATTTT
NA,NA,TRBJ1-4,TRBV7-9,CASSRAGGNEKLFF,TGTGCCAGCAGCCGTGCCGGTGGTAATGAAAAACTGTTTTTT
NA,few,TRBJ1-6,TRBV6-6,CASGRLNSPLHF,TGTGCCAGCGGGCGGTTAAATTCACCCCTCCACTTT
TRBD2,few,TRBJ2-1,TRBV27,CASSLFGLLTSGRPTSYNEQFF,TGTGCCAGCAGTTTATTTGGCCTTCTGACTAGCGGGAGGCCTACCTCCTACAATGAGCAGTTCTTC
NA,NA,TRBJ1-2,TRBV7-9,CASSLPINYGYTF,TGTGCCAGCAGCTTACCAATTAACTATGGCTACACCTTC
TRBD1,NA,TRBJ2-1,TRBV5-1,CASSLSSQGPYNEQFF,TGCGCCAGCAGCTTGTCCTCACAGGGGCCCTACAATGAGCAGTTCTTC
NA,NA,TRBJ2-4,TRBV7-9,CASSLYGDIQYF,TGTGCCAGCAGCTTATACGGGGACATTCAGTACTTC
NA,NA,TRBJ1-1,TRBV10-3,CAIGESLSSNSLNTEAFF,TGTGCCATCGGTGAGTCGCTCTCCTCGAACAGCCTTAACACTGAAGCTTTCTTT
TRBD1,NA,TRBJ1-6,TRBV4-1,CASSQEGTGASPLHF,TGCGCCAGCAGCCAAGAAGGGACAGGGGCTTCACCCCTCCACTTT
NA,few,TRBJ2-3,TRBV4-1,CASRNGTASTDTQYF,TGCGCCAGCAGAAATGGGACGGCTAGCACAGATACGCAGTATTTT
TRBD1,few,TRBJ2-7,TRBV12-3/TRBV12-4,CASRGTGASYEQYF,TGTGCCAGCAGGGGGACAGGGGCGTCCTACGAGCAGTACTTC
NA,few,TRBJ2-1,TRBV7-2,CASSPRLRGNEQFF,TGTGCCAGCAGCCCCCGACTGAGAGGCAATGAGCAGTTCTTC
TRBD2,few,TRBJ2-5,TRBV4-1,CASSQEGLAWIETQYF,TGCGCCAGCAGCCAAGAAGGACTAGCTTGGATAGAGACCCAGTACTTC
NA,NA,TRBJ2-7,TRBV27,CASSLTWTAYEQYF,TGTGCCAGCAGTTTGACGTGGACAGCCTACGAGCAGTACTTC
TRBD2,NA,TRBJ2-7,TRBV10-3,CATSESRTSGYEQYF,TGTGCCACCAGTGAGTCTCGGACTAGCGGCTACGAGCAGTACTTC
TRBD2,NA,TRBJ2-5,TRBV6-2/TRBV6-3,CASSRGLAGGIDQETQYF,TGTGCCAGCAGCCGAGGACTAGCGGGGGGGATCGACCAAGAGACCCAGTACTTC
NA,NA,TRBJ1-1,TRBV29-1,CSVGPGLQTGAFF,TGCAGCGTTGGCCCAGGGCTCCAAACGGGAGCTTTCTTT
NA,many,TRBJ2-7,TRBV29-1,CSVEYRFGGSSDEQYF,TGCAGCGTTGAATATCGGTTTGGGGGGTCGTCTGACGAGCAGTACTTC
NA,NA,TRBJ1-1,TRBV12-3/TRBV12-4,CASSRGLETEAFF,TGTGCCAGCAGTCGAGGTTTGGAGACTGAAGCTTTCTTT
NA,NA,TRBJ2-4,TRBV6-2/TRBV6-3,CASSRPRQNIQYF,TGTGCCAGCAGCCGCCCCAGACAAAACATTCAGTACTTC
NA,NA,TRBJ2-1,TRBV5-1,CASSLTGNIVGNEQFF,TGCGCCAGCAGCTTGACGGGCAATATAGTCGGCAATGAGCAGTTCTTC
NA,NA,TRBJ1-4,TRBV7-9,CASSRPGTSNEKLFF,TGTGCCAGCAGCCGCCCCGGGACGTCTAATGAAAAACTGTTTTTT
TRBD1,NA,TRBJ2-7,TRBV30,CAWSDWGQGFHEQYF,TGTGCCTGGAGTGATTGGGGACAGGGGTTCCACGAGCAGTACTTC
TRBD1,NA,TRBJ2-1,TRBV5-1,CASSLGGQVSYNEQFF,TGCGCCAGCAGCTTGGGGGGACAGGTCTCCTACAATGAGCAGTTCTTC
TRBD1,NA,TRBJ2-1,TRBV10-3,CAIRGTGGLNEQFF,TGTGCCATCAGGGGGACAGGGGGATTAAATGAGCAGTTCTTC
TRBD2,NA,TRBJ2-3,TRBV7-3,CASSLVGGGRADTQYF,TGTGCCAGCAGCTTAGTCGGGGGGGGCAGGGCAGATACGCAGTATTTT
TRBD1,NA,TRBJ2-1,TRBV4-1,CASSGRDRGLEQFF,TGCGCCAGCAGCGGCCGGGACAGGGGGTTGGAGCAGTTCTTC
NA,NA,TRBJ1-1,TRBV5-1,CASSPDGGGEAFF,TGCGCCAGCAGCCCGGACGGAGGAGGTGAAGCTTTCTTT
NA,NA,TRBJ2-7,TRBV7-9,CASSPDNEQYF,TGTGCCAGCAGCCCTGACAACGAGCAGTACTTC
TRBD1,NA,TRBJ2-7,TRBV5-1,CASRSGTGVYEQYF,TGCGCCAGCAGGTCCGGGACAGGGGTCTACGAGCAGTACTTC
NA,NA,TRBJ2-5,TRBV6-6,CASSIGAGETQYF,TGTGCCAGCAGTATTGGGGCAGGCGAGACCCAGTACTTC
TRBD2,few,TRBJ2-1,TRBV12-3/TRBV12-4,CASSSIGLAGADNEQFF,TGTGCCAGCAGTTCCATTGGACTAGCGGGAGCCGACAATGAGCAGTTCTTC
NA,few,TRBJ1-2,TRBV4-1,CASSQLTAPYGYTF,TGCGCCAGCAGCCAGTTGACAGCCCCCTATGGCTACACCTTC
TRBD1,NA,TRBJ1-1,TRBV12-3/TRBV12-4,CASSLQGHTEAFF,TGCGCCAGCAGCTTACAGGGGCACACTGAAGCTTTCTTT
NA,NA,TRBJ2-7,TRBV4-1,CASSRDGQIPTGEQYF,TGCGCCAGCAGCCGTGATGGACAGATTCCTACGGGCGAGCAGTACTTC
NA,NA,TRBJ1-2,TRBV5-1,CASSTYHLCWGYTF,TGCGCCAGCAGCACTTACCACCTGTGCTGGGGCTACACCTTC
TRBD1,NA,TRBJ2-1,TRBV4-1,CASSQDRDRGLRNEQFF,TGCGCCAGCAGCCAAGATAGGGACAGGGGGCTCAGAAATGAGCAGTTCTTC
NA,NA,TRBJ1-2,TRBV25-1,CASSEWGAGKGGYTF,TGTGCCAGCAGTGAATGGGGGGCAGGGAAAGGAGGCTACACCTTC
NA,NA,TRBJ1-2,TRBV20-1,CSARDRGGYTF,TGCAGTGCTAGAGATCGTGGAGGCTACACCTTC
TRBD1,few,TRBJ2-3,TRBV11-2,CASSPTMTGGADTQYF,TGTGCCAGCAGCCCAACCATGACAGGGGGTGCAGATACGCAGTATTTT
NA,NA,TRBJ2-5,TRBV10-3,CAISDGQPGAQYF,TGTGCCATCAGCGACGGACAGCCGGGGGCCCAGTACTTC
NA,few,TRBJ2-1,TRBV12-3/TRBV12-4,CASSPSENEQFF,TGTGCCAGCAGCCCTAGTGAAAATGAGCAGTTCTTC
TRBD1,NA,TRBJ2-2,TRBV20-1,CSARDRGRRTGELFF,TGCAGTGCTAGAGACAGGGGGAGAAGGACCGGGGAGCTGTTTTTT
NA,few,TRBJ2-6,TRBV5-1,CASSLTQGAGANVLTF,TGCGCCAGCAGCCTCACACAGGGTGCTGGGGCCAACGTCCTGACTTTC
NA,NA,TRBJ2-7,TRBV2,CASSGPTYEQYF,TGTGCCAGCAGTGGCCCAACGTACGAGCAGTACTTC
TRBD1,few,TRBJ2-7,TRBV5-1,CASSPRDRGLNPFDEQYF,TGCGCCAGCAGCCCTCGGGACAGGGGGCTCAACCCTTTCGACGAGCAGTACTTC